This entry describes one TCR beta chain. Its specificity is not known. Germline loops: CDR1 KGHSH, CDR2 LQKENI. The junction had 11 bases not matched to a gene; V was cut back by 2 bases and J by 11 bases. This CDR3 comprises 14 residues. This entry comes from a study of vaccination and CD4 T cells after COVID-19. About the research overall: Post-vaccine sample collection happened at a median of approximately 10 weeks after dose two, ranging 14 to 241. Overlapping spike pools from SARS-CoV-2 and HCoV-NL63, HCoV-OC43 and HCoV-229E served as culture stimuli.

Described treatment: roughly 11-day PBMC culture with coronavirus spike peptide pools or control peptides (ViraFEST assay). Cultures used 2.1 million or so PBMCs per well, 10 IU/ml IL-2 and about 9.9 ug/ml peptides. Sequencing of the DNA from cultured CD4+ T cells was carried out with the Oncomine TCR Beta short-read assay. Researchers extracted genomic DNA from CD4+ T cells that had been cultured. TCRdb reprocessed the PCR reads with MiXCR, giving one entry per CDR3 protein. There are just over 15,000 distinct CDR3 sequences in the sample; 55% to 85% occur only once, and 15% to 20% lies in the top ten.

The V call is TRBV18, the J call TRBJ1-1; 7 bases fit TRBD1. Sequenced material: CD4+ T cells from blood, cultured in vitro. The receptor comes from a human donor who had recovered from COVID-19. The DNA for the CDR3 is TGTGCCAGCTCACCATCCCTACAGGGGTATAAGGCTTTCTTT. Protein product: CASSPSLQGYKAFF.